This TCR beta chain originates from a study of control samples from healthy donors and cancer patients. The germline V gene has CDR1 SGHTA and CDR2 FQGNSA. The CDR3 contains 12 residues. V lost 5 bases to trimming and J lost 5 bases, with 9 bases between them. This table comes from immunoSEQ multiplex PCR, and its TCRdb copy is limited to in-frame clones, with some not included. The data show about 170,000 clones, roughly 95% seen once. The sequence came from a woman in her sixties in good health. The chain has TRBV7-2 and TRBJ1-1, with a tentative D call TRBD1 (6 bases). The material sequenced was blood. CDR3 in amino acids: CASSAQGTEAFF. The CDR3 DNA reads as TGTGCCAGCAGCGCACAGGGAACTGAAGCTTTCTTT.